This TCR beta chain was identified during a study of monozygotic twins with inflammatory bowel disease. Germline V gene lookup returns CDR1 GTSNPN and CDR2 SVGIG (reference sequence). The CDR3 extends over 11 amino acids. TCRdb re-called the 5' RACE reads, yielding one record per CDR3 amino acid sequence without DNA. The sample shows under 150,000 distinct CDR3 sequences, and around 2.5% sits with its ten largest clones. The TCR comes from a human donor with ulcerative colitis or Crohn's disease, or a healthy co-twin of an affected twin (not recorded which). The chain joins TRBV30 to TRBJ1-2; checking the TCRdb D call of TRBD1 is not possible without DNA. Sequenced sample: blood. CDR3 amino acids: CAWTDTGRGDF.